The 29 T cell receptor beta chains reported below all come from one sample, sequenced in a study of T-cell reconstitution after alpha-beta-depleted transplantation in children. Preparation of the TCRbeta library was carried out with unique molecular identifiers. A single record per CDR3 protein comes from TCRdb applying MiXCR to the PCR reads. The sample has 300,000 or so distinct CDR3 sequences; roughly 9.5% are singletons. Sample: PBMCs from the stem cell graft donor, taken from the stem cell graft. The receptors shown here come from a human donor who donated a stem cell graft to a child with SCID.

The chain is built from TRBV20-1 and TRBJ2-3; 7 positions agree with TRBD1. The CDR3 contains 16 residues. The ends lost 3 bases at V and 2 bases at J; junction bases unmatched: 11. The germline gives CDR1 DFQATT, CDR2 SNEGSKA (reference sequence). CDR3 region: CSASPQLGQYTDTQYF. CDR3 coding DNA: TGCAGTGCTAGCCCGCAGCTGGGACAGTACACAGATACGCAGTATTTT.

The V call is TRBV5-1, the J call TRBJ2-1; D might be TRBD2 (9 bases). Germline V gene data show CDR1 as SGHRS and CDR2 as YFSETQ. The CDR3 length is 16 residues. V gave up 4 bases and J gave up 8 bases, with 22 bases separating them. The CDR3 coding sequence is TGCGCCAGCAGCCCAGGGGGCGGGGGGGCTTTCGATGAGCAGTTCTTC. It specifies CASSPGGGGAFDEQFF.

The chain recombines TRBV7-6 with TRBJ2-3, with D uncertain. This CDR3 has 15 residues. Trimming removed 0 bases at V and 1 base at J, with 8 bases between. The germline gives CDR1 SGHVS, CDR2 FNYEAQ. Here the CDR3 reads CASSLAFRGTDTQYF. The CDR3 DNA is TGTGCCAGCAGCTTAGCGTTTCGGGGCACAGATACGCAGTATTTT. Supplemented by reference TRBV7-6 and TRBJ2-3, the full variable domain reads GAGVSQSPRYKVTKRGQDVALRCDPISGHVSLYWYRQALGQGPEFLTYFNYEAQQDKSGLPNDRFSAERPEGSISTLTIQRTEQRDSAMYRCASSLAFRGTDTQYFGPGTRLTVL.

The rearrangement links TRBV7-6 to TRBJ2-7; 10 bases agree with TRBD2. Trimming took 6 bases from V and 4 from J; bases not matched to a gene: 9. CDR3 size: 15 residues. The V gene's germline CDR1 is SGHVS and CDR2 FNYEAQ. CDR3 amino acids: CASSQMSGGVYEQYF. The CDR3 DNA is TGTGCCAGCAGTCAAATGAGCGGGGGGGTGTACGAGCAGTACTTC.

The chain uses TRBV5-6 and TRBJ2-5, with TRBD1 identical over 9 bases. V lost 7 bases and J lost 5; bases outside the gene matches: 12. Germline V CDR1 and CDR2: SGHDT, YYEEEE. The CDR3 spans 15 residues. CDR3 protein: CASVALTGGRETQYF. The CDR3 DNA sequence: TGTGCCAGCGTAGCTCTGACAGGGGGGAGGGAGACCCAGTACTTC.

A few counts support this clonotype. The V gene is TRBV5-1, the J gene TRBJ2-2; 13 nucleotides align to TRBD2. This CDR3 region has 16 residues. The germline V gene encodes CDR1 SGHRS and CDR2 YFSETQ. Trimming took 2 bases from V and 4 from J; bases not matched to a gene: 2. The CDR3 DNA sequence: TGCGCCAGCAGCTTTGGGACTAGCGGGATCACCGGGGAGCTGTTTTTT. It specifies CASSFGTSGITGELFF.

The sample holds many counts of this clonotype. The chain has TRBV5-1 and TRBJ1-4, with a weak D call TRBD1 (5 bases). Germline assignment: CDR1 SGHRS and CDR2 YFSETQ. This CDR3 contains 15 residues. With 0 bases removed from V and 6 bases from J, the gap between germline ends came to 12 bases. In DNA, the CDR3 is TGCGCCAGCAGCTTGGGGCAGGGAAAAGATGAAAAACTGTTTTTT. It encodes CASSLGQGKDEKLFF.

V usage is TRBV15 and J usage is TRBJ2-7, with TRBD2 matching 8 bases. Germline V lookup: CDR1 LNHNV, CDR2 YYDKDF (reference sequence). The V gene end was trimmed by 6 bases and the J gene end by 3 bases; junction bases not matched to a gene: 7. This CDR3 is 14 amino acids long. The chain's CDR3 is CATSPGAGVYEQYF. CDR3 nucleotides: TGTGCCACCAGTCCTGGAGCGGGGGTCTACGAGCAGTACTTC.

A few counts support this clonotype. The chain uses TRBV20-1 and TRBJ2-1, with D possibly being TRBD1 (6 bases). This CDR3 contains 15 residues. The germline V gene has CDR1 DFQATT and CDR2 SNEGSKA (reference sequence). The ends were cut back, 6 bases at V and 8 bases at J, with 23 bases in the middle. This CDR3 reads CSAGVPGHQLDEQFF. As DNA, the CDR3 is TGCAGTGCGGGGGTCCCGGGACACCAATTGGATGAGCAGTTCTTC.

This clonotype has at least ten counts. The rearrangement uses TRBV6-5 and TRBJ2-7; unclear D gene. Germline CDR1 MNHEY, CDR2 SVGAGI. Deletions cut 4 bases from V and 2 bases from J, with 6 bases between. The CDR3 runs to 12 residues. CDR3 DNA: TGTGCCAGCAGTTCTACACCCTACGAGCAGTACTTC. This translates into CASSSTPYEQYF.

This rearrangement joins TRBV14 to TRBJ2-1; no clear D. Trimming pared 1 base from V and 9 bases from J, leaving 13 bases between. Germline V gene lookup returns CDR1 SGHDN and CDR2 FVKESK. The CDR3 consists of 14 residues. The CDR3 DNA sequence: TGTGCCAGCAGCCAAGTTTTAGCCTGGGGTGAGCAGTTCTTC. It translates to CASSQVLAWGEQFF.

In its sample, this clonotype was seen a few times. The rearrangement uses TRBV12-3 or TRBV12-4 and TRBJ2-5, with 8 nucleotides matching TRBD2. Trimming removed 4 bases from V and 7 bases from J; junction bases left unmatched: 17. CDR3 length: 17 amino acids. In nucleotides, the CDR3 is TGTGCCAGCAGTTCCGCCTTAGCGGGGACCCGGAGGGGGACCCAGTACTTC. Amino acid sequence: CASSSALAGTRRGTQYF.

There are a few counts of this clonotype. The chain combines TRBV2 with TRBJ1-1; unclear D gene. The CDR3 sequence is 14 residues long. Germline loops: CDR1 SNHLY, CDR2 FYNNEI. V was shortened by 8 bases and J by 1 base, with 14 bases between the two germline ends. CDR3 bases: TGTGCCAGCCGGGCCCAACCATGGAACACTGAAGCTTTCTTT. This gives the protein CASRAQPWNTEAFF.

This chain links TRBV12-5 with TRBJ1-1; 9 bases are a match to TRBD1. The CDR3 covers 16 residues. Germline V lookup: CDR1 LGHNT, CDR2 FRNRAP. J gave up 4 bases and V 1 base, and 7 bases lay outside the gene matches. The CDR3: CASGLGDRAIGTEAFF. DNA of the CDR3: TGTGCTAGTGGTTTGGGGGACAGGGCCATCGGCACTGAAGCTTTCTTT.

This clonotype has just a few counts. The V and J genes are TRBV4-2 and TRBJ2-7; 9 nucleotides match TRBD2. CDR1 LGHNA and CDR2 YNFKEQ come from the germline V gene. J was trimmed by 2 bases and V by 2 bases; bases with no gene match: 4. This CDR3 region has 15 residues. The CDR3 here is CASSQIAGAPYEQYF. The CDR3 DNA sequence: TGTGCCAGCAGCCAAATAGCGGGGGCCCCCTACGAGCAGTACTTC.

The rearrangement links TRBV27 to TRBJ2-7, with 7 bases aligning to TRBD1. Germline CDR1 and CDR2: MNHEY and SMNVEV (reference sequence). This CDR3 is 15 amino acids long. The V gene end was trimmed by 5 bases and the J gene end by 2 bases; junction bases not matched to a gene: 9. CDR3 in amino acids: CASSPTGPNPYEQYF. The CDR3 coding sequence is TGTGCCAGCAGTCCGACAGGGCCGAACCCCTACGAGCAGTACTTC.

This clonotype came up a few times. The V gene is TRBV5-1, the J gene TRBJ2-7; TRBD1 aligns across 8 bases. Germline V gene sequence: CDR1 SGHRS, CDR2 YFSETQ. This CDR3 has 14 amino acids. J lost 4 bases, V lost 4 bases, and 7 bases had no gene match. The CDR3 DNA sequence: TGCGCCAGCAGCCCTACAGGGGGTAATTACGAGCAGTACTTC. It yields the protein CASSPTGGNYEQYF.

This clonotype was detected ten times or more. The chain joins TRBV9 to TRBJ2-1, with a possible D match to TRBD2 (7 bases). The V and J ends lost 0 bases and 5 bases respectively, with 12 bases between them. The CDR3 runs to 15 residues. Per the germline V gene, CDR1 is SGDLS and CDR2 is YYNGEE. This chain's CDR3 is CASSVDGGQDNEQFF. Written as DNA, the CDR3 is TGTGCCAGCAGCGTAGACGGGGGGCAGGACAATGAGCAGTTCTTC.

This rearrangement joins TRBV7-8 to TRBJ2-3; 11 bases fit TRBD2. There are 17 residues in the CDR3. Unmatched junction bases numbered 5, after V lost 0 bases and J lost 3 bases. CDR1 is SGHVS and CDR2 is FQNEAQ in the germline V gene. This chain's CDR3 is CASSLATSGVRTDTQYF. As DNA, the CDR3 is TGTGCCAGCAGCTTAGCGACTAGCGGGGTCAGGACAGATACGCAGTATTTT.

This clonotype was found a few times. At one end the junction does not follow the germline gene, possibly because of a read error. This sequence joins TRBV12-5 and TRBJ2-3; 10 positions match TRBD1. CDR1 is LGHNT, CDR2 FRNRAP, per germline. The length of the CDR3 is 16 residues. The chain's CDR3 is CVSVSGTGVPTDTQYF. DNA for the CDR3: TGTGTTAGTGTTTCCGGGACAGGGGTTCCCACAGATACGCAGTATTTT.

The chain recombines TRBV7-9 with TRBJ1-5; possibly TRBD1 for D (5 bases). The CDR3 is 15 residues long. V dropped 4 bases and J dropped 0 bases, with 10 bases sitting between them. Germline V gives CDR1 SEHNR, CDR2 FQNEAQ (reference sequence). Here the CDR3 DNA reads TGTGCCAGCAGCTCGACAGAAAATAGCAATCAGCCCCAGCATTTT. It encodes CASSSTENSNQPQHF.

The rearrangement uses TRBV3-1 and TRBJ2-5; D may be TRBD2 (6 bases). V was pared by 0 bases and J by 1 base, with 12 bases between. The CDR3 consists of 16 residues. Looked up from germline, CDR1 is LGHDT and CDR2 is YNNKEL (reference sequence). The CDR3, as DNA: TGTGCCAGCAGCCAAGAAGTTGGGACTGCCCAAGAGACCCAGTACTTC. It encodes CASSQEVGTAQETQYF.

This clonotype has a handful of counts. The chain couples TRBV20-1 to TRBJ2-1; 10 bases are shared with TRBD2. J lost 7 bases, V lost 7 bases, and 16 bases had no gene match. Per the germline V gene, CDR1 is DFQATT and CDR2 is SNEGSKA (reference sequence). The CDR3 is 16 residues long. The CDR3: CSVITSGVLSGNEQFF. Written as DNA, the CDR3 is TGCAGTGTTATAACTAGCGGGGTACTATCGGGGAATGAGCAGTTCTTC.

The gene calls are TRBV7-9 and TRBJ2-1, with a possible D match to TRBD2 (6 bases). This CDR3 has 16 amino acids. The germline V gene encodes CDR1 SEHNR and CDR2 FQNEAQ (reference sequence). With 3 bases removed from V and 5 bases from J, the gap between germline ends came to 17 bases. CDR3 amino acids: CASSLLAGPRDNEQFF. The CDR3, as DNA: TGTGCCAGCAGCTTGTTGGCGGGGCCCCGGGACAATGAGCAGTTCTTC.

The chain joins TRBV12-3 or TRBV12-4 to TRBJ1-1; perhaps TRBD1 as D (5 bases). Trimming shortened V by 1 base and J by 7 bases, and 10 bases separated the two germline ends. The CDR3 length is 13 residues. The CDR3, as DNA: TGTGCCAGCAGTTTAGATCTTGACAGTGAAGCTTTCTTT. This encodes CASSLDLDSEAFF.

The J gene is TRBJ2-7, the V gene TRBV6-1; no clear D gene. The V end was cut by 5 bases, the J end by 2 bases, with 7 bases between. Looked up from germline, CDR1 is MNHNS and CDR2 is SASEGT. This CDR3 contains 12 residues. CDR3 in amino acids: CASSFRTYEQYF. CDR3 DNA: TGTGCCAGCAGTTTCCGAACCTACGAGCAGTACTTC.

This clonotype came up a few times. V gene TRBV6-5 combines with J gene TRBJ1-2; possibly TRBD1 for D (6 bases). V was pared by 0 bases and J by 8 bases, with 13 bases between. The CDR3 sequence is 14 residues long. Germline CDR1 is MNHEY and CDR2 is SVGAGI. CDR3 sequence: CASSYSGGPQGYTF. The DNA of the CDR3 is TGTGCCAGCAGTTACTCGGGGGGGCCTCAGGGCTACACCTTC.

This clonotype was counted only a few times. The DNA of the CDR3 is TGTGCCAGCAGTGACCCCCGGAGGGGCGCAGATACGCAGTATTTT. Residues: CASSDPRRGADTQYF. The chain couples TRBV25-1 to TRBJ2-3; tentatively, D is TRBD2 (6 bases). The CDR3 runs 15 residues. Trimming shortened V by 3 bases and J by 4 bases, and 14 bases separated the two germline ends. Germline V lookup: CDR1 MGHDK, CDR2 SYGVNS.

This clonotype was recorded at least ten times. V usage is TRBV6-1 and J usage is TRBJ2-2; maybe TRBD2 (6 bases). V was shortened by 0 bases and J by 6 bases, with 20 bases between the two germline ends. The CDR3 is 18 residues long. Germline CDR1 is MNHNS and CDR2 is SASEGT. CDR3 protein: CASSEAFYTASVAGELFF. The CDR3 coding sequence is TGTGCCAGCAGTGAAGCATTTTATACGGCTAGCGTCGCCGGGGAGCTGTTTTTT.